Each of the 29 T cell receptor beta chains below was sequenced from the same sample in a study of blood T cell repertoires in COVID-19. Profiling relied on immunoSEQ multiplex PCR, and the TCRdb table lists in-frame clones only, not all of them. The sample holds approximately 94,000 clones; roughly 88% are singletons and the top ten take around 5%. Sequencing was performed on peripheral blood. The source is a human donor in a cohort sampled during active COVID-19.

J is TRBJ2-1 and V is TRBV11-2; D gene unclear. Germline V lookup: CDR1 SGHAT, CDR2 FQNNGV. V lost 5 bases and J 2 bases, leaving 13 bases between the germline ends. This CDR3 has 15 residues. CDR3 in amino acids: CASSPGSPAYNEQFF. As DNA, the CDR3 is TGTGCCAGCAGCCCGGGTAGCCCGGCCTACAATGAGCAGTTCTTC.

The rearrangement uses TRBV6-1 and TRBJ1-4; D remains ambiguous. This CDR3 is built from 15 residues. V lost 0 bases and J lost 4, with 9 bases in between. Germline V gene sequence: CDR1 MNHNS, CDR2 SASEGT. The CDR3 DNA reads as TGTGCCAGCAGTGAAGCAGGCGGGCGTAATGAAAAACTGTTTTTT. This translates into CASSEAGGRNEKLFF.

The V gene is TRBV5-1, the J gene TRBJ1-3; D possibly corresponds to TRBD1 (6 bases). CDR1 is SGHRS and CDR2 is YFSETQ in the germline V gene. The CDR3 has 16 residues. V was cut by 5 bases and J by 4 bases, with 19 bases left in between. As DNA, the CDR3 is TGCGCCAGCAGTAATCCCGGACAGTCAGCCGGAAACACCATATATTTT. It specifies CASSNPGQSAGNTIYF.

V gene TRBV5-1 combines with J gene TRBJ2-7; 15 bases agree with TRBD2. The trim removed 4 bases at V and 7 bases at J, leaving 6 bases unmatched. The CDR3 runs to 15 residues. Germline V gene lookup returns CDR1 SGHRS and CDR2 YFSETQ. The CDR3 DNA sequence: TGCGCCAGCAGCATCGGGACTAGCGGGAGGAGTGAGCAGTACTTC. This encodes CASSIGTSGRSEQYF.

The chain is built from TRBV5-1 and TRBJ2-1; weak D call: TRBD2 (7 bases). Germline lookup yields CDR1 SGHRS and CDR2 YFSETQ. Trimming pared 4 bases from V and 15 bases from J, leaving 20 bases between. The CDR3 spans 13 residues. CDR3 residues: CASSPGGEADGFF. DNA of the CDR3: TGCGCCAGCAGCCCGGGGGGCGAAGCTGACGGGTTCTTC.

This clone was observed a single time. This rearrangement joins TRBV5-4 to TRBJ2-1, with 10 bases matching TRBD2. The V and J ends lost 3 bases and 4 bases, in that order; junction bases with no gene match: 4. Looked up from germline, CDR1 is SGHNT and CDR2 is YYREEE (reference sequence). The CDR3 has 15 residues. Here the CDR3 reads CASSSPSGGYNEQFF. CDR3 sequence (DNA): TGTGCCAGCAGCTCTCCTAGCGGGGGTTACAATGAGCAGTTCTTC. Full variable domain (missing parts from reference TRBV5-4 and TRBJ2-1): ETGVTQSPTHLIKTRGQQVTLRCSSQSGHNTVSWYQQALGQGPQFIFQYYREEENGRGNFPPRFSGLQFPNYSSELNVNALELDDSALYLCASSSPSGGYNEQFFGPGTRLTVL.

The gene calls are TRBV19 and TRBJ2-1, with 7 bases that match TRBD1. CDR1 and CDR2 from the germline V gene are LNHDA and SQIVND (reference sequence). This CDR3 spans 15 amino acids. V trimming: 6 bases; J trimming: 7 bases; junction bases outside the gene matches: 12. The CDR3 reads CASSTTGPGGNEQFF. CDR3 DNA sequence: TGTGCCAGTAGCACAACCGGGCCAGGGGGAAATGAGCAGTTCTTC.

The chain employs TRBV20-1 and TRBJ2-3, with D tentatively TRBD1 (5 bases). CDR1 is DFQATT and CDR2 is SNEGSKA in the germline V gene (reference sequence). V was clipped by 3 bases and J by 2 bases, with 12 bases between them. The CDR3 totals 14 residues. The CDR3 coding sequence is TGCAGTGCTAGTGGGCAGGGATACACAGATACGCAGTATTTT. Protein sequence: CSASGQGYTDTQYF.

This clone has a handful of counts. The rearrangement uses TRBV5-1 and TRBJ1-3; D unresolved. Looked up from germline, CDR1 is SGHRS and CDR2 is YFSETQ. CDR3 length equals 15 residues. V lost 4 bases and J lost 1, with 12 bases in between. The CDR3 DNA follows: TGCGCCAGCAGCCGGAGGGAAAGGTCTGGAAACACCATATATTTT. This encodes CASSRRERSGNTIYF. Combining the CDR3 with reference TRBV5-1 and TRBJ1-3 gives the whole variable domain KAGVTQTPRYLIKTRGQQVTLSCSPISGHRSVSWYQQTPGQGLQFLFEYFSETQRNKGNFPGRFSGRQFSNSRSEMNVSTLELGDSALYLCASSRRERSGNTIYFGEGSWLTVV.

This sequence joins TRBV27 and TRBJ1-1, with 8 bases matching TRBD1. V lost 7 bases and J lost 1; bases outside the gene matches: 17. Looked up from germline, CDR1 is MNHEY and CDR2 is SMNVEV (reference sequence). This CDR3 spans 18 amino acids. CDR3 residues: CASTTITGTGSWNTEAFF. Here the CDR3 DNA reads TGTGCCAGCACCACGATAACCGGGACAGGCTCGTGGAACACTGAAGCTTTCTTT.

This clone was detected a few times. The chain employs TRBV6-1 and TRBJ1-6, with TRBD1 matching 8 bases. The junction had 8 bases not matched to a gene; V was cut back by 4 bases and J by 6 bases. The CDR3 has 16 amino acids. From germline, CDR1 is MNHNS and CDR2 SASEGT. CDR3 DNA: TGTGCCAGCAGTGGGTTTGACAGGGGAGGTAATTCACCCCTCCACTTT. This encodes CASSGFDRGGNSPLHF.

The chain is built from TRBV11-2 and TRBJ2-1; D perhaps matches TRBD2 (5 bases). Trimming removed 4 bases from V and 11 bases from J, with 12 bases in between. In germline, CDR1 is SGHAT, CDR2 FQNNGV. The CDR3 is 12 amino acids. CDR3 sequence (DNA): TGTGCCAGCAGCTCGAGCGGAATCAAGCAGTTCTTC. Translation: CASSSSGIKQFF.

V and J are TRBV2 and TRBJ1-1, with D possibly being TRBD1 (6 bases). This CDR3 is built from 14 residues. Germline V gene data show CDR1 as SNHLY and CDR2 as FYNNEI. V lost 3 bases and J 6 bases, leaving 14 bases between the germline ends. CDR3 DNA sequence: TGTGCCAGCAGTGAGAGGGGGTTAGTAGCTGAAGCTTTCTTT. The encoded protein is CASSERGLVAEAFF.

The chain combines TRBV19 with TRBJ2-7; 8 nucleotides match TRBD1. Germline loops: CDR1 LNHDA, CDR2 SQIVND (reference sequence). V dropped 4 bases and J dropped 3; count of bases not matched to a gene: 14. The CDR3 covers 17 residues. CDR3 loop: CASSTRTGSFVHYEQYF. As DNA, the CDR3 is TGTGCCAGTAGTACCAGGACAGGGTCATTTGTACACTACGAGCAGTACTTC.

CDR3 coding DNA: TGTGCCAGCAGCGCCTCAGGTGGCACTGAAGCTTTCTTT. It translates to CASSASGGTEAFF. The gene calls are TRBV3-1 (or the pseudogene TRBV3-2) and TRBJ1-1, with D hard to call. The CDR3 is made up of 13 amino acids. The V gene's germline CDR1 is LGHDT and CDR2 YNNKEL (reference sequence). V lost 5 bases, J lost 4 bases, and 11 bases lay in between.

The chain combines TRBV11-2 with TRBJ2-1, with TRBD2 matching 10 bases. Per germline, CDR1 SGHAT and CDR2 FQNNGV. J gave up 8 bases and V 1 base, and 5 bases lay outside the gene matches. The CDR3 consists of 15 residues. The CDR3 DNA reads TGTGCCAGCAGCTTAGGGAGCGGGAGGGGCGATGAGCAGTTCTTC. It specifies CASSLGSGRGDEQFF.

This clone was recorded once. This sequence joins TRBV3-1 (or the pseudogene TRBV3-2) and TRBJ2-5, with D unresolved. Germline V gene lookup returns CDR1 LGHDT and CDR2 YNNKEL (reference sequence). The CDR3 runs to 15 residues. Trimming left V 4 bases short and J 3 bases short, with 15 bases between. The CDR3 sequence is CASSPRGWAEETQYF. As DNA, the CDR3 is TGTGCCAGCAGCCCCCGTGGCTGGGCAGAAGAGACCCAGTACTTC.

The rearrangement uses TRBV4-2 and TRBJ2-7, with D maybe TRBD1 (5 bases). Trimming cost V 0 bases and J 2 bases, with 8 bases left between them. Germline lookup yields CDR1 LGHNA and CDR2 YNFKEQ. The CDR3 consists of 14 residues. The CDR3, as DNA: TGTGCCAGCAGCCAAGAAACAGGTGCCTACGAGCAGTACTTC. Its protein product is CASSQETGAYEQYF.

The rearrangement joins TRBV2 to TRBJ1-1, with D hard to call. The germline V and J ends were trimmed by 5 bases and 1 base, with 14 bases remaining between them. This CDR3 spans 15 amino acids. Per germline, CDR1 SNHLY and CDR2 FYNNEI. The CDR3 DNA reads TGTGCCAGCAGTCTAAAAGAGCACAGGAACACTGAAGCTTTCTTT. Translation gives CASSLKEHRNTEAFF.

The chain carries TRBV19 and TRBJ1-4, with 11 positions matching TRBD1. This CDR3 spans 17 amino acids. With V trimmed by 4 bases and J by 1 base, 5 bases remained unmatched. Germline values: CDR1 LNHDA, CDR2 SQIVND (reference sequence). The chain's CDR3 is CASSTGTGGKTNEKLFF. CDR3 coding DNA: TGTGCCAGTAGTACCGGGACAGGGGGGAAAACTAATGAAAAACTGTTTTTT.

The chain uses TRBV9 and TRBJ2-2; possibly TRBD1 for D (5 bases). Germline V CDR1 and CDR2: SGDLS, YYNGEE. The CDR3 is made up of 13 amino acids. The V gene lost 4 bases and the J gene lost 2 bases, with 6 bases spanning the gap. The CDR3 DNA sequence: TGTGCCAGCAGCCAGGGAAACACCGGGGAGCTGTTTTTT. This translates into CASSQGNTGELFF. Full variable domain (rest looked up from reference TRBV9 and TRBJ2-2): DSGVTQTPKHLITATGQRVTLRCSPRSGDLSVYWYQQSLDQGLQFLIQYYNGEERAKGNILERFSAQQFPDLHSELNLSSLELGDSALYFCASSQGNTGELFFGEGSRLTVL.

V gene TRBV6-2 or TRBV6-3 combines with J gene TRBJ1-5; 9 bases agree with TRBD1. The ends lost 2 bases at V and 4 bases at J; junction bases unmatched: 9. CDR3 length: 17 residues. Germline assignment: CDR1 MNHEY and CDR2 SVGEGT. The CDR3 DNA is TGTGCCAGCAGTTACGTACCCGGACAGGGGAGGAATCAGCCCCAGCATTTT. Encoded protein: CASSYVPGQGRNQPQHF.

The chain employs TRBV14 and TRBJ1-2, with D maybe TRBD1 (5 bases). CDR3 size: 12 residues. Deletions cut 6 bases from V and 8 bases from J, with 13 bases between. Germline CDR1 SGHDN, CDR2 FVKESK. The DNA for the CDR3 is TGTGCCAGCAGTCGGGACTTCGCGGGCTACACCTTC. Amino acids: CASSRDFAGYTF.

CDR3 amino acids: CSAHLDRVTFF. CDR3 bases: TGCAGTGCTCATTTGGACAGGGTGACGTTCTTC. The chain employs TRBV20-1 and TRBJ2-1; 8 bases match TRBD1. The CDR3 totals 11 residues. CDR1 is DFQATT, CDR2 SNEGSKA, per germline (reference sequence). The ends lost 5 bases at V and 15 bases at J; junction bases unmatched: 9.

V and J are TRBV7-2 and TRBJ2-6; 9 bases agree with TRBD1. This CDR3 contains 17 residues. Trimming took 3 bases from V and 1 from J; bases not matched to a gene: 4. In germline, CDR1 is SGHTA, CDR2 FQGNSA. CDR3 nucleotides: TGTGCCAGCAGCTTCGGGACAGGGAGGTCTGGGGCCAACGTCCTGACTTTC. Translation: CASSFGTGRSGANVLTF.

The genes are TRBV25-1 and TRBJ1-4; perhaps TRBD1 as D (6 bases). Trimming left V 4 bases short and J 3 bases short, with 9 bases between. This CDR3 is 14 amino acids long. Per germline, CDR1 MGHDK and CDR2 SYGVNS. The CDR3 here is CASSGGHSNEKLFF. CDR3 bases: TGTGCCAGCAGTGGGGGACACTCTAATGAAAAACTGTTTTTT.

The V call is TRBV2, the J call TRBJ2-7, with D tentatively TRBD2 (6 bases). Trimming left V 4 bases short and J 5 bases short, with 15 bases between. The germline V gene has CDR1 SNHLY and CDR2 FYNNEI. The CDR3 extends over 14 amino acids. This CDR3 reads CASSGPLWRDEQYF. Here the CDR3 DNA reads TGTGCCAGCAGTGGTCCACTCTGGAGGGACGAGCAGTACTTC.

The gene calls are TRBV11-2 and TRBJ2-1; 7 bases fit TRBD2. This CDR3 has 12 amino acids. CDR1 SGHAT and CDR2 FQNNGV come from the germline V gene. Trimming at V came to 5 bases and at J to 9 bases, leaving 4 bases not matched to a gene. CDR3 coding DNA: TGTGCCAGCAGCCCAGCGGGGCCTGAGCAGTTCTTC. Translating gives CASSPAGPEQFF.

The V gene is TRBV7-9, the J gene TRBJ1-4; TRBD1 matches 7 bases. The CDR3 contains 14 residues. Unmatched junction bases numbered 4, after V lost 1 base and J lost 8 bases. The germline V gene has CDR1 SEHNR and CDR2 FQNEAQ (reference sequence). DNA for the CDR3: TGTGCCAGCAGCTTAGGGACAGGCGGGGAAAAACTGTTTTTT. Amino acid sequence: CASSLGTGGEKLFF.